This T cell receptor beta chain comes out of a study of STAT5B mutations in CD4+ large granular lymphocyte leukemia. Study-wide results and limits: Compared with healthy controls (2/35), patient top clones favored TRBV06 (8/27).

Turning to this clone: Its antigen is not identified.

The table came from immunoSEQ multiplex PCR; TCRdb's copy has only in-frame clones and leaves some out. Of around 9,000 clones in the sample, roughly 83% were seen once. Germline V CDR1 and CDR2: MGHRA, YSYEKL. This CDR3 spans 17 amino acids. Germline trimming cut 7 bases from V and 10 bases from J; bases unmatched to any gene: 18. Patients had CD4+ T-LGLL, from Padova, Helsinki and Shinshu. Source material: PBMCs. The rearrangement uses TRBV4-1 and TRBJ2-1, with TRBD2 matching 11 bases. This receptor was identified in a man between 60 and 70 years old with CD4+ T-cell large granular lymphocyte leukemia. The CDR3 sequence: CASNSKSRTSGSQEQFF. In DNA, the CDR3 is TGCGCCAGCAACTCCAAGTCTCGAACTAGCGGGAGTCAGGAGCAGTTCTTC.